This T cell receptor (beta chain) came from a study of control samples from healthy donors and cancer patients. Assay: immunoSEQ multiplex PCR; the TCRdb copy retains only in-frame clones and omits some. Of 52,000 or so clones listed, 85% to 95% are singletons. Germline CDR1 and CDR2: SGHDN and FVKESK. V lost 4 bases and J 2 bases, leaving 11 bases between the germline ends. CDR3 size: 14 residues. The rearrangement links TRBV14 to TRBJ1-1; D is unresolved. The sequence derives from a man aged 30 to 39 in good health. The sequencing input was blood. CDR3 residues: CASSLWDGNTEAFF. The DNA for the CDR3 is TGTGCCAGCAGCCTTTGGGATGGAAACACTGAAGCTTTCTTT. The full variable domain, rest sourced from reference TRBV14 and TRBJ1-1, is EAGVTQFPSHSVIEKGQTVTLRCDPISGHDNLYWYRRVMGKEIKFLLHFVKESKQDESGMPNNRFLAERTGGTYSTLKVQPAELEDSGVYFCASSLWDGNTEAFFGQGTRLTVV.